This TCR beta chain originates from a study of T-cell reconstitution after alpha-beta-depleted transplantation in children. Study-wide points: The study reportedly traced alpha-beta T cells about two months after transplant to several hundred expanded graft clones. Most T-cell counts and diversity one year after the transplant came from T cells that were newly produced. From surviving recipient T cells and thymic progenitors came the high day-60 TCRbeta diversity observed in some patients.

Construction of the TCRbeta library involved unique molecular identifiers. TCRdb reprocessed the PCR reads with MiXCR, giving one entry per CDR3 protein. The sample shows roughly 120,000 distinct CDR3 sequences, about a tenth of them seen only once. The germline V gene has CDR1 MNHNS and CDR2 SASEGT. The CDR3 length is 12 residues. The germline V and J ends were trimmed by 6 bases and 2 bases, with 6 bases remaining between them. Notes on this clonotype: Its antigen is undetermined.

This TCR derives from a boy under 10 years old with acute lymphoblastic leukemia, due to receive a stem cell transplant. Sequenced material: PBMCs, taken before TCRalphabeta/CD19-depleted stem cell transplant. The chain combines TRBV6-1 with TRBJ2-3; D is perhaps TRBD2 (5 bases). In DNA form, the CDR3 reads TGTGCCAGCAGGGACTTCACAGATACGCAGTATTTT. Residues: CASRDFTDTQYF.